These 26 T cell receptor beta chains were sequenced from one sample in a study of cytomegalovirus exposure and HLA in healthy donors. PCR primers comprised 60 Vbeta and 13 Jbeta primers. This table comes from immunoSEQ multiplex PCR, and its TCRdb copy is limited to in-frame clones, with some not included. In the table there are approximately 120,000 clones, over 75% of which are singletons. Specimen: PBMCs. These receptors all come from a man between 35 and 55 years old in good health and CMV-seropositive.

Worth noting for this clone: In the same sample, other DNA sequences code for this CDR3. V and J are TRBV4-1 and TRBJ2-7, with D perhaps matching TRBD2 (5 bases). V dropped 1 base and J dropped 5 bases, with 6 bases sitting between them. The V gene's germline CDR1 is MGHRA and CDR2 YSYEKL. CDR3 length: 12 amino acids. The CDR3 region is CASSQAGNEQYF. CDR3 bases: TGCGCCAGCAGCCAAGCCGGGAACGAGCAGTACTTC.

This clone appeared a few times. V is TRBV19 and J is TRBJ2-7, with TRBD1 identical over 9 bases. CDR3 length: 15 residues. V was pared by 4 bases and J by 4 bases, with 8 bases of the junction left unmatched. Per germline, CDR1 LNHDA and CDR2 SQIVND (reference sequence). Here the CDR3 reads CASSTGVQGAYEQYF. The CDR3 coding sequence is TGTGCCAGTAGTACAGGGGTACAGGGGGCGTACGAGCAGTACTTC.

V is TRBV5-1 and J is TRBJ2-5, with 8 bases matching TRBD1. Germline CDR1 reads SGHRS; CDR2 reads YFSETQ. CDR3 length: 14 amino acids. V lost 3 bases, J lost 1 base, and 2 bases stayed unmatched. CDR3 sequence: CASSSGTGQETQYF. The CDR3 DNA sequence: TGCGCCAGCAGCTCCGGGACAGGCCAAGAGACCCAGTACTTC.

J is TRBJ2-3 and V is TRBV10-2; 8 bases match TRBD1. The CDR3 consists of 14 residues. Per germline, CDR1 WSHSY and CDR2 SAAADI. V lost 7 bases and J lost 6; bases outside the gene matches: 9. The CDR3 sequence is CASKSGQEQDTQYF. The CDR3 nucleotides read TGCGCCAGCAAATCGGGACAGGAGCAGGATACGCAGTATTTT.

On this clone: The junction differs from germline at one of its ends, possibly a read error. This chain links TRBV7-8 with TRBJ2-5; 7 nucleotides line up with TRBD2. CDR1 is SGHVS, CDR2 FQNEAQ, per germline. The CDR3 runs 12 residues. This CDR3 reads CASSPTVSGEDF. The CDR3 nucleotides are TGTGCCAGCAGCCCCACGGTGAGCGGGGAGGACTTC.

The chain recombines TRBV7-2 with TRBJ2-7; TRBD2 matches 7 bases. V lost 3 bases, J lost 2 bases, and 7 bases stayed unmatched. This CDR3 has 15 residues. Germline values: CDR1 SGHTA, CDR2 FQGNSA. The DNA for the CDR3 is TGTGCCAGCAGCTTGTCCAGCGGGGCACCCTACGAGCAGTACTTC. This sequence encodes CASSLSSGAPYEQYF.

The CDR3 DNA reads TGTGCCAGCAGCGGACAGGGGGCGCATTACGAGCAGTACTTC. It codes for CASSGQGAHYEQYF. This chain uses TRBV6-6 with TRBJ2-7; the match to TRBD1 covers 11 bases. The CDR3 contains 14 residues. CDR1 is MNHNY and CDR2 is SVGAGI in the germline V gene (reference sequence). J lost 4 bases, V lost 6 bases, and 5 bases had no gene match.

V and J are TRBV4-1 and TRBJ2-7, with TRBD1 matching 11 bases. Trimming at V came to 5 bases and at J to 1 base, leaving 16 bases not matched to a gene. The CDR3 consists of 19 residues. CDR1 MGHRA and CDR2 YSYEKL come from the germline V gene. In DNA, the CDR3 is TGCGCCAGCAGCAAAACCGAAAAACCCGGGACAGGGGGATCCTACGAGCAGTACTTC. It specifies CASSKTEKPGTGGSYEQYF.

This chain links TRBV9 with TRBJ1-3; D not certain. The V gene lost 4 bases and the J gene lost 6 bases, with 20 bases spanning the gap. This CDR3 has 16 residues. CDR1 and CDR2 from the germline V gene are SGDLS and YYNGEE. CDR3 DNA sequence: TGTGCCAGCAGCTCGGGGTGGCAGATTCAGGAAAACACCATATATTTT. Its protein is CASSSGWQIQENTIYF.

This clone has just a few counts. The gene calls are TRBV28 and TRBJ2-7; 7 nucleotides agree with TRBD1. This CDR3 region has 15 residues. The ends lost 3 bases at V and 3 bases at J; junction bases unmatched: 8. CDR1 is MDHEN, CDR2 SYDVKM, per germline. This CDR3 is CASSLTGQYHYEQYF. The DNA for the CDR3 is TGTGCCAGCAGTTTGACGGGACAGTACCACTACGAGCAGTACTTC.

The CDR3 bases are TGTGCCTGGAACAGGGGGGTGTTTGAGCCCCAGCATTTT. This sequence encodes CAWNRGVFEPQHF. The chain uses TRBV30 and TRBJ1-5; 8 bases map to TRBD1. CDR3 length equals 13 residues. Germline V CDR1 and CDR2: GTSNPN, SVGIG (reference sequence). V lost 4 bases and J lost 8; bases outside the gene matches: 7.

This chain joins TRBV7-6 and TRBJ1-2; D unresolved. Germline CDR1 SGHVS, CDR2 FNYEAQ. V lost 5 bases and J lost 4, with 11 bases in between. The CDR3 covers 13 residues. CDR3 in amino acids: CASSAGPFYGYTF. In DNA, the CDR3 is TGTGCCAGCAGCGCAGGCCCCTTCTATGGCTACACCTTC.

This clone occurred a few times. V gene TRBV9 combines with J gene TRBJ2-2, with 11 bases identical to TRBD2. Germline V gene data show CDR1 as SGDLS and CDR2 as YYNGEE. J gave up 3 bases and V 3 bases, and 4 bases lay outside the gene matches. The CDR3 runs 16 residues. The CDR3 region has the DNA TGTGCCAGCAGCGGACTAGCGGGGACATACACCGGGGAGCTGTTTTTT. As protein: CASSGLAGTYTGELFF.

With regard to this clone: The junction and the germline gene differ at one end; a read error may be behind it. The chain joins TRBV7-7 to TRBJ2-7; D may be TRBD1 (6 bases). The length of the CDR3 is 13 residues. Germline CDR1 reads SSHAT; CDR2 reads FNYEAQ (reference sequence). The CDR3, as DNA: TGTGCTAGCAGCTTAAGGGACAACTACGAGCAGTACTTC. Residues: CASSLRDNYEQYF.

The chain has TRBV6-5 and TRBJ1-6, with no clear D. Deletions cut 0 bases from V and 8 bases from J, with 14 bases between. The CDR3 length is 16 residues. Per germline, CDR1 MNHEY and CDR2 SVGAGI. This CDR3 reads CASSYSFRPPYSPLHF. The CDR3 nucleotides read TGTGCCAGCAGTTACTCGTTCAGGCCCCCCTATTCACCCCTCCACTTT.

The chain uses TRBV5-1 and TRBJ1-2; 7 bases line up with TRBD1. The CDR3 runs 15 residues. Germline CDR1 is SGHRS and CDR2 is YFSETQ. The V gene end was trimmed by 2 bases and the J gene end by 4 bases; junction bases not matched to a gene: 8. The CDR3 nucleotides read TGCGCCAGCAGCTTCGCGCAGGGGGGAGTCTATGGCTACACCTTC. Translated: CASSFAQGGVYGYTF. Full variable domain (remainder filled in from reference TRBV5-1 and TRBJ1-2): KAGVTQTPRYLIKTRGQQVTLSCSPISGHRSVSWYQQTPGQGLQFLFEYFSETQRNKGNFPGRFSGRQFSNSRSEMNVSTLELGDSALYLCASSFAQGGVYGYTFGSGTRLTVV.

This clone has more than one count but fewer than ten. The chain uses TRBV7-2 and TRBJ1-2, with D tentatively TRBD1 (5 bases). The ends were cut back, 1 base at V and 0 bases at J, with 12 bases in the middle. The CDR3 is made up of 16 amino acids. Per germline, CDR1 SGHTA and CDR2 FQGNSA. The CDR3 DNA follows: TGTGCCAGCAGCTTAGGATACAGGCCTGCTAACTATGGCTACACCTTC. It codes for CASSLGYRPANYGYTF.

V is TRBV5-3 and J is TRBJ2-3, with TRBD2 matching over 11 bases. TRBV5-3 is given ORF status, its function remaining uncertain. This CDR3 has 15 amino acids. Unmatched junction bases numbered 5, after V lost 4 bases and J lost 4 bases. The CDR3, as DNA: TGTGCCAGAAGCGTAGCGGGGGGGCCGGCAGATACGCAGTATTTT. This encodes CARSVAGGPADTQYF.

The V and J genes are TRBV27 and TRBJ2-6, with D perhaps matching TRBD1 (7 bases). Germline loops: CDR1 MNHEY, CDR2 SMNVEV (reference sequence). Trimming removed 0 bases at V and 0 bases at J, with 24 bases between. The CDR3 contains 22 residues. The CDR3 nucleotides read TGTGCCAGCAGTTTATCTAGACAGGGAGGCCGACTCGACTACTCTGGGGCCAACGTCCTGACTTTC. This sequence encodes CASSLSRQGGRLDYSGANVLTF.

This clone was seen more than once but under ten times. The V call is TRBV6-6, the J call TRBJ1-1, with D hard to call. Germline V CDR1 and CDR2: MNHNY, SVGAGI (reference sequence). The CDR3 is 11 residues long. Trimming cost V 8 bases and J 0 bases, with 4 bases left between them. CDR3 region: CASLVNTEAFF. The DNA of the CDR3 is TGTGCCAGCTTAGTGAACACTGAAGCTTTCTTT.

This clone was counted once. The chain has TRBV6-5 and TRBJ1-5; the match to TRBD1 covers 10 bases. The CDR3 loop spans 14 amino acids. Germline V CDR1 and CDR2: MNHEY, SVGAGI. J lost 6 bases, V lost 2 bases, and 1 base had no gene match. CDR3 sequence reads: CASSYGTGAQPQHF. The DNA of the CDR3 is TGTGCCAGCAGTTACGGGACAGGGGCTCAGCCCCAGCATTTT.

The CDR3 DNA is TGTGCCAGCAGGGAGGCAGGGGGCAACGAGCAGTACTTC. Protein product: CASREAGGNEQYF. V usage is TRBV7-2 and J usage is TRBJ2-7; 8 bases are shared with TRBD1. This CDR3 is built from 13 residues. Germline loops: CDR1 SGHTA, CDR2 FQGNSA. J was trimmed by 5 bases and V by 6 bases; bases with no gene match: 6.

CDR3 sequence: CASSSQRTGSYEQYF. The CDR3 DNA reads as TGTGCCAGCAGCTCGCAGAGGACAGGATCCTACGAGCAGTACTTC. The chain links TRBV7-9 to TRBJ2-7; 7 positions match TRBD1. V trimming: 4 bases; J trimming: 1 base; junction bases outside the gene matches: 7. This CDR3 contains 15 residues. Per germline, CDR1 SEHNR and CDR2 FQNEAQ (reference sequence).

This chain uses TRBV7-2 with TRBJ2-7; weak D call: TRBD2 (6 bases). The V gene's germline CDR1 is SGHTA and CDR2 FQGNSA. This CDR3 is 15 amino acids long. Trimming removed 1 base at V and 0 bases at J, with 10 bases between. This CDR3 is CASSLGDSGSYEQYF. CDR3 DNA: TGTGCCAGCAGCTTAGGGGACTCAGGCTCCTACGAGCAGTACTTC. Complete variable domain (other parts from reference TRBV7-2 and TRBJ2-7): GAGVSQSPSNKVTEKGKDVELRCDPISGHTALYWYRQSLGQGLEFLIYFQGNSAPDKSGLPSDRFSAERTGGSVSTLTIQRTQQEDSAVYLCASSLGDSGSYEQYFGPGTRLTVT.

The gene calls are TRBV14 and TRBJ2-5, with D perhaps TRBD1 (6 bases). Looked up from germline, CDR1 is SGHDN and CDR2 is FVKESK. CDR3 size: 13 residues. The germline V and J ends were trimmed by 2 bases and 5 bases, with 9 bases remaining between them. The CDR3 loop reads CASSQYRVETQYF. The CDR3 coding sequence is TGTGCCAGCAGCCAATACAGGGTTGAGACCCAGTACTTC.

The DNA of the CDR3 is TGCGCCAGCAGCCAAGAAAAGGGGGTATCCTCTGGAAACACCATATATTTT. This gives the protein CASSQEKGVSSGNTIYF. The chain joins TRBV4-1 to TRBJ1-3; the D gene is possibly TRBD1 (6 bases). V dropped 0 bases and J dropped 0 bases, with 12 bases sitting between them. The CDR3 has 17 amino acids. CDR1 MGHRA and CDR2 YSYEKL come from the germline V gene.